This TCR beta chain was identified during a study of metastatic and nonmetastatic thyroid tumors. This clone showed up many times. Via MiXCR, TCRdb re-called the PCR reads. The table has about 40,000 clones, approximately 10% seen once. Germline-derived CDR1 and CDR2 are LNHDA and SQIVND (reference sequence). The V gene end was trimmed by 3 bases and the J gene end by 3 bases; junction bases not matched to a gene: 14. This CDR3 region has 17 residues. No treatment of any kind had been given to any patient before thyroid surgery. The genes are TRBV19 and TRBJ2-7; 7 nucleotides agree with TRBD2. This TCR was sampled from a female donor with papillary thyroid cancer or a benign thyroid nodule (not recorded which). Some clones in this sample may be carry-over from other donors' samples. The sequencing sample was made of blood. This CDR3 reads CASSMGRDGRPIYEQYF. DNA for the CDR3: TGTGCCAGTAGTATGGGGAGAGACGGGAGGCCGATCTACGAGCAGTACTTC. The variable domain in full, with the rest retrieved from reference TRBV19 and TRBJ2-7, is DGGITQSPKYLFRKEGQNVTLSCEQNLNHDAMYWYRQDPGQGLRLIYYSQIVNDFQKGDIAEGYSVSREKKESFPLTVTSAQKNPTAFYLCASSMGRDGRPIYEQYFGPGTRLTVT.